This T cell receptor beta chain stems from a study of Graves' ophthalmopathy and Graves' hyperthyroidism. The CDR3 is 10 amino acids. The germline V and J ends were trimmed by 5 bases and 3 bases, with 4 bases remaining between them. Germline-derived CDR1 and CDR2 are GTSNPN and SVGIG (reference sequence). RNA transcripts were the source from which TCR beta CDR3 regions were amplified. Amplification began with first-round RT-PCR using HTBI primers, then second-round multiplex PCR was performed. Each CDR3 protein is one row after TCRdb ran MiXCR on the multiplex PCR reads. The sample consists of under 400,000 distinct CDR3 sequences, roughly 15% of them appearing once. Reliance was placed on clinical symptoms, serum thyroxine, TRAb, thyroid ultrasound and orbital computed tomography for diagnosis. Fresh peripheral blood, around 10 ml, was the PBMC source. Overall study findings and caveats: At around 68% sensitivity and roughly 72% specificity, the model predicted progression of the ophthalmopathy.

This clonotype has a count of ten or more. Its antigen is still unknown. This rearrangement joins TRBV30 to TRBJ2-5; D is ambiguous. The specimen sequenced was peripheral blood. This receptor was taken from an adult man with Graves' ophthalmopathy. The CDR3 reads CAWGEETQYF. CDR3 coding DNA: TGTGCCTGGGGGGAAGAGACCCAGTACTTC. Full variable domain (outside the CDR3, taken from reference TRBV30 and TRBJ2-5): SQTIHQWPATLVQPVGSPLSLECTVEGTSNPNLYWYRQAAGRGLQLLFYSVGIGQISSEVPQNLSASRPQDRQFILSSKKLLLSDSGFYLCAWGEETQYFGPGTRLLVL.